This T cell receptor (beta chain) stems from a study of OX40 agonist ivuxolimab in advanced cancers. Profiled with immunoSEQ multiplex PCR; TCRdb holds only in-frame clones, not every one. Of 65,000 to 75,000 clones listed, over 75% were seen once; the top ten hold over 5%. General study points: Among patients with partial responses at 0.1-3.0 mg/kg, clonal expansion was among the lowest.

Details on this clone: What it binds is not known. At one end the junction does not follow the germline gene, possibly because of a read error.

The CDR3 consists of 15 residues. The V gene's germline CDR1 is SEHNR and CDR2 FQNEAQ (reference sequence). Material: CD4+ or CD8+ T cells sorted from blood, obtained in a trial of the OX40 agonist ivuxolimab. The chain couples TRBV7-9 to TRBJ2-5; maybe TRBD1 (6 bases). The sequence derives from an adult with an advanced solid tumor such as melanoma, head and neck, liver or kidney cancer. CDR3 sequence (DNA): TGTGCCAGCACCTTATGGTCAGGGGACCAAGAGACCCAGTACTTC. Translated: CASTLWSGDQETQYF.